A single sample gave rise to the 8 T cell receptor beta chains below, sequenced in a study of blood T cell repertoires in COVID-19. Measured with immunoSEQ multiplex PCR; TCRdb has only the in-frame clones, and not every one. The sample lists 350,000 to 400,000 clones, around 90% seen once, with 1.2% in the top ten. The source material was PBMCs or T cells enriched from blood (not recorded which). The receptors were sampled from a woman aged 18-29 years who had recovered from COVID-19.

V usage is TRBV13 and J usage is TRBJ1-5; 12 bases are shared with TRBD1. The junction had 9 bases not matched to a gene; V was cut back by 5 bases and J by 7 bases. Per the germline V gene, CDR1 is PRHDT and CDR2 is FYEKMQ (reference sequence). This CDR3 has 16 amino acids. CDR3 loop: CASSPGGQGARQPQHF. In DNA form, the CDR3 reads TGTGCCAGCAGCCCTGGGGGACAGGGGGCTCGACAGCCCCAGCATTTT.

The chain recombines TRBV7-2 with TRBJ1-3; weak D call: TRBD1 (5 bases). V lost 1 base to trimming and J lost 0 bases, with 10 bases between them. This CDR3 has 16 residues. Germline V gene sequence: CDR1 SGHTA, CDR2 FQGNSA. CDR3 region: CASSLEGGASGNTIYF. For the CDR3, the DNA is TGTGCCAGCAGCTTAGAGGGCGGGGCCTCTGGAAACACCATATATTTT.

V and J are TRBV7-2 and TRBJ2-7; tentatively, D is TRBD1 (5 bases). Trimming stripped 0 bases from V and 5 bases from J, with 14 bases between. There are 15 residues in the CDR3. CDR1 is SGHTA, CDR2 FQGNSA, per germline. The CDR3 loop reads CASSLAPDRRNEQYF. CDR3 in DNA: TGTGCCAGCAGCTTAGCGCCCGACAGAAGGAACGAGCAGTACTTC.

The DNA of the CDR3 is TGTGCCAGCAACGGTCGGGAATCCTACGAGCAGTACTTC. This gives the protein CASNGRESYEQYF. The genes are TRBV2 and TRBJ2-7, with D possibly TRBD2 on 5 matching bases. The V gene's germline CDR1 is SNHLY and CDR2 FYNNEI. V was pared by 7 bases and J by 1 base, with 11 bases between. The CDR3 has 13 residues. The variable domain in full, with the rest retrieved from reference TRBV2 and TRBJ2-7, is EPEVTQTPSHQVTQMGQEVILRCVPISNHLYFYWYRQILGQKVEFLVSFYNNEISEKSEIFDDQFSVERPDGSNFTLKIRSTKLEDSAMYFCASNGRESYEQYFGPGTRLTVT.

The CDR3 protein is CASSYLRGGETEAFF. CDR3 sequence (DNA): TGTGCCAGCAGTTATCTTAGAGGGGGCGAGACTGAAGCTTTCTTT. The chain couples TRBV6-5 to TRBJ1-1; 7 nucleotides line up with TRBD1. The V gene end was trimmed by 3 bases and the J gene end by 5 bases; junction bases not matched to a gene: 9. The CDR3 length is 15 residues. Germline CDR1 and CDR2: MNHEY and SVGAGI.

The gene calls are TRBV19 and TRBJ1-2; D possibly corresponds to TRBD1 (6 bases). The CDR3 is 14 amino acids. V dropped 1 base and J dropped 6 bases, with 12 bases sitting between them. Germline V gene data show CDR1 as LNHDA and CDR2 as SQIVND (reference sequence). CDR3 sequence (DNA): TGTGCCAGTAGTATAGCGGCGACAGGTAATGGCTACACCTTC. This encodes CASSIAATGNGYTF.

The CDR3 reads CASSLETVPHYGYTF. CDR3 coding DNA: TGTGCCAGCAGCCTGGAGACAGTGCCTCACTATGGCTACACCTTC. The chain links TRBV5-6 to TRBJ1-2, with D possibly being TRBD1 (5 bases). Trimming removed 4 bases at V and 3 bases at J, with 16 bases between. The CDR3 runs 15 residues. Germline V gives CDR1 SGHDT, CDR2 YYEEEE.

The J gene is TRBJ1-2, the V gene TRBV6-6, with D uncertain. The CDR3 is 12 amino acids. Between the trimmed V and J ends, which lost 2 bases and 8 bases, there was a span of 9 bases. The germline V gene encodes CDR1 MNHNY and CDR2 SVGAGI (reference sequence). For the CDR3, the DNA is TGTGCCAGCAGTTACGGGGAGGGCGGCTACACCTTC. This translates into CASSYGEGGYTF.